Sequencing of this T cell receptor beta chain was carried out in a study of blood T cell repertoires in COVID-19 (dated by TCRdb to 2020 to 2021). Broadly, across the study: Collaborator samples came from the United States, Italy and Spain and covered acute and convalescent phases of COVID-19. Subjects who had been exposed to COVID-19, were actively infected with it, or had recovered from it provided the deeply sampled blood TCRbeta repertoires that made up the dataset. Where HLA class I and class II types were available, the types were taken from metadata supplied by the sample provider, not from assay-based typing. A freely available public database, intended as a resource for researchers studying the immune response to SARS-CoV-2, is where the repertoires were released. The prospective study material was composed of cDNA or gDNA derived from T cells, B-cell-depleted T cells, or PBMCs. Samples were obtained from the ongoing ImmuneRACE study (first 160 participants) and from about 1,300 subjects provided by 6 global collaborators. Nearly every sample came with metadata listing a de-identified subject ID, COVID-19 status, age in years and sex.

A remark on this clone: Its cognate antigen has yet to be identified. Base qualities are not provided; no much larger clone lies one nucleotide away.

The investigation overall reported the following: The amount of clinical and demographic metadata varied by source and participant and was provided uncurated.

The CDR3 goes from the cysteine to the phenylalanine over 14 residues. Just CDR3 DNA is preserved here, 42 bases in frame from base 1. For CDR1 and CDR2, the germline V gene (reference sequence) lists MNHEY and SMNVEV. Compared with germline, V lacks 2 bases and J lacks 4 bases; bases without a gene match: 4. Participants in the prospective study were aged roughly 18 to 100 years, lived in some 24 United States geographic areas, and enrolled through a virtual design. Cohort assignment in the prospective study relied on participant-reported clinical history from a screening survey and a study questionnaire. Recovered participants in ImmuneRACE Cohort 3 were defined by two consecutive negative NP/OP PCR tests, clearance by a healthcare professional, or resolution of symptoms. In the prospective study, whole blood, serum and a nasopharyngeal or oropharyngeal swab were collected from each participant by mobile phlebotomists. Participants in the prospective study had the option to provide additional blood draws and questionnaires over a roughly 2-month period. Blood samples from the prospective study were shipped frozen or at room temperature prior to DNA extraction.

TCRbeta CDR3 regions were amplified from genomic DNA by means of the immunoSEQ Assay, a bias-controlled multiplex PCR. The original pipeline was this. The number of nucleated cells in each sample was estimated from the amplification of reference gene primers within the assay. To quantify the absolute abundance of each unique TCRbeta CDR3 rearrangement, sequence reads were collapsed and filtered. For each sample, productive Simpson clonality was calculated as the square root of Simpson's diversity index over productive rearrangements. The source is immuneACCESS, and TCRdb retained only in-frame sequences with V and J called. Part of the clones is not carried over; for the studies checked, unresolved V genes explain less than half of this, and the remainder is unexplained. The V and J calls and the clone size are those of that table, but D and trimming were determined from the DNA. The sample profile shows approximately 230,000 clones; more than 75% of them were found once. The ten largest make up over 1.5% of the sample.

The receptor's source is a man in his forties or fifties who had recovered from COVID-19. The chain couples TRBV27 to TRBJ1-1, and 7 junctional nucleotides match TRBD1. Sequenced: PBMCs or T cells enriched from blood (not recorded which). The CDR3 loop reads CASSLIHRGTEAFF. The nucleotides read TGTGCCAGCAGTTTAATCCACAGGGGCACTGAAGCTTTCTTT.